This TCR beta chain was recovered during a study of blood T cell repertoires in COVID-19. Germline V gene sequence: CDR1 LNHDA, CDR2 SQIVND (reference sequence). The CDR3 totals 14 residues. The V gene end was trimmed by 7 bases and the J gene end by 4 bases; junction bases not matched to a gene: 8. Produced via immunoSEQ multiplex PCR; TCRdb's table is partial and in-frame only. The table has 200,000 to 250,000 clones, approximately 80% seen once. This clone was observed a single time. This clonotype originated in a woman older than 75 with COVID-19, enrolled during active disease. The J gene is TRBJ2-7, the V gene TRBV19, with 9 positions matching TRBD1. The sample comprised peripheral blood. Written as DNA, the CDR3 is TGTGCCAGTAAATGGACAGGGGAGGTATACGAGCAGTACTTC. This sequence encodes CASKWTGEVYEQYF.